The 11 T cell receptor beta chains presented below share a single source sample, sequenced in a study of blood T cell repertoires in COVID-19. Sequencing used immunoSEQ multiplex PCR; TCRdb keeps in-frame clones, though not all of them. Among over 200,000 clones, roughly 86% were seen once, and the ten largest hold around a tenth. Material: PBMCs or T cells enriched from blood (not recorded which). The origin of the receptors is a man in his late teens or twenties with acute COVID-19.

This chain links TRBV2 with TRBJ1-1, with D hard to call. Germline V gene sequence: CDR1 SNHLY, CDR2 FYNNEI. CDR3 size: 14 residues. V lost 3 bases and J 0 bases, leaving 8 bases between the germline ends. CDR3 region: CASSERAMNTEAFF. CDR3 nucleotide sequence: TGTGCCAGCAGTGAGAGAGCGATGAACACTGAAGCTTTCTTT.

CDR3 sequence (DNA): TGTGCCAGCAGTACAACCGGACACTTGAACACTGAAGCTTTCTTT. Amino acid sequence: CASSTTGHLNTEAFF. The chain links TRBV6-5 to TRBJ1-1; D is perhaps TRBD1 (5 bases). The CDR3 contains 15 residues. Trimming stripped 5 bases from V and 0 bases from J, with 13 bases between. Germline lookup yields CDR1 MNHEY and CDR2 SVGAGI.

This sequence joins TRBV6-2 or TRBV6-3 and TRBJ2-7; 8 nucleotides line up with TRBD1. The CDR3 loop spans 14 amino acids. Germline CDR1 reads MNHEY; CDR2 reads SVGEGT. The ends lost 6 bases at V and 0 bases at J; junction bases unmatched: 4. Here the CDR3 reads CASSPDRDSYEQYF. Written as DNA, the CDR3 is TGTGCCAGCAGCCCGGACAGGGACTCCTACGAGCAGTACTTC.

CDR3 residues: CASRIQGASNTEAFF. The CDR3 DNA is TGTGCCAGCAGAATACAGGGGGCTTCGAACACTGAAGCTTTCTTT. The V call is TRBV19, the J call TRBJ1-1, with 9 bases aligning to TRBD1. CDR1 and CDR2 from the germline V gene are LNHDA and SQIVND (reference sequence). The length of the CDR3 is 15 residues. Trimming at V came to 9 bases and at J to 1 base, leaving 9 bases not matched to a gene.

The DNA for the CDR3 is TGTGCCAGCAGTTTGGGGGGGGACTTTGTTTATGGCTACACCTTC. Translated, it gives CASSLGGDFVYGYTF. V usage is TRBV27 and J usage is TRBJ1-2; tentative D call: TRBD1 (5 bases). Trimming left V 3 bases short and J 5 bases short, with 16 bases between. Germline CDR1 and CDR2: MNHEY and SMNVEV (reference sequence). CDR3 size: 15 residues.

Ten or more counts support this clone. DNA for the CDR3: TGCGCCAGCAGCCCTTGGACAGTTAACTACGAGCAGTACTTC. It specifies CASSPWTVNYEQYF. The chain joins TRBV4-1 to TRBJ2-7; D may be TRBD1 (6 bases). Germline CDR1 reads MGHRA; CDR2 reads YSYEKL. The CDR3 length is 14 residues. Trimming removed 4 bases at V and 3 bases at J, with 13 bases between.

The sample holds a few counts of this clone. The chain joins TRBV25-1 to TRBJ2-7; D is possibly TRBD2 (6 bases). The CDR3 is 16 residues long. The germline gives CDR1 MGHDK, CDR2 SYGVNS. Trimming left V 2 bases short and J 6 bases short, with 20 bases between. The CDR3 spells CASSEVQAGPSGEQYF. Written as DNA, the CDR3 is TGTGCCAGCAGTGAAGTTCAGGCGGGACCCTCCGGCGAGCAGTACTTC.

The chain links TRBV12-3 or TRBV12-4 to TRBJ1-2; no clear D gene. CDR3 size: 10 residues. V lost 5 bases to trimming and J lost 7 bases, with 5 bases between them. CDR3 nucleotide sequence: TGTGCCAGCAGTCGCGCTGGCTACACCTTC. This encodes CASSRAGYTF.

This clone has more than one count but fewer than ten. V usage is TRBV29-1 and J usage is TRBJ2-7; D ambiguous. The CDR3 has 11 amino acids. Trimming left V 5 bases short and J 4 bases short, with 9 bases between. The germline V gene has CDR1 SQVTM and CDR2 ANQGSEA. The CDR3 protein is CSVSTAYEQYF. The CDR3 DNA is TGCAGCGTTAGTACTGCTTACGAGCAGTACTTC.

The chain carries TRBV18 and TRBJ2-3; TRBD2 is a possible D gene (6 bases). CDR3 length: 15 residues. V was clipped by 3 bases and J by 1 base, with 11 bases between them. Germline V gene lookup returns CDR1 KGHSH and CDR2 LQKENI. The DNA for the CDR3 is TGTGCCAGCTCACCCCGGGAGAGAGGCACAGATACGCAGTATTTT. Translating gives CASSPRERGTDTQYF.

CDR3 sequence (DNA): TGTGCCAGCAGCTGGACCGGGACAGGGGATGCCCACGAGTATGGCTACACCTTC. Encoded protein: CASSWTGTGDAHEYGYTF. The V gene is TRBV5-6, the J gene TRBJ1-2; TRBD1 aligns across 10 bases. The CDR3 has 18 residues. J was trimmed by 5 bases and V by 3 bases; bases with no gene match: 16. Germline V gene sequence: CDR1 SGHDT, CDR2 YYEEEE.